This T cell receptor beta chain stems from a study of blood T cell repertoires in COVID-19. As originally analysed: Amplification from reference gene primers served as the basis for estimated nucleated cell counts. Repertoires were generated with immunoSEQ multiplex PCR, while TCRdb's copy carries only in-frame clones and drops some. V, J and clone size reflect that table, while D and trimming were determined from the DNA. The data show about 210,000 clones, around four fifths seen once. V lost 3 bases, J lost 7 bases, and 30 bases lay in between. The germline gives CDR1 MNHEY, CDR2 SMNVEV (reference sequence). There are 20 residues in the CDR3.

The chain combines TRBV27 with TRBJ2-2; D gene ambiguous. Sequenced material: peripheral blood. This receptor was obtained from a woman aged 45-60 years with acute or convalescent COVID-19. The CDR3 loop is CASSLWQASSTSARGGELFF. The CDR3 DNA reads TGTGCCAGCAGTTTGTGGCAAGCTTCGAGCACCTCGGCAAGAGGCGGGGAGCTGTTTTTT.